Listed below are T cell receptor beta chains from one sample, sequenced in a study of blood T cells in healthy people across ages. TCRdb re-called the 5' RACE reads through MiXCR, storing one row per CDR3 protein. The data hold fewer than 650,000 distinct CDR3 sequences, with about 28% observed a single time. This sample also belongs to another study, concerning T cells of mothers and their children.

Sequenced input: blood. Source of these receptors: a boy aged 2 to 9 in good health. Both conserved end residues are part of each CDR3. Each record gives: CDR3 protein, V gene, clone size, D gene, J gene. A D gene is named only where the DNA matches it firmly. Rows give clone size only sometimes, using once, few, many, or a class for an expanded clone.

CDR3aa: CASSVRWGEQFF
v_gene: TRBV9
abundance: few
d_gene: .
j_gene: TRBJ2-1

CDR3aa: CASSFPAHYEQYF
v_gene: TRBV27
abundance: few
d_gene: .
j_gene: .

CDR3aa: CASSSLDRLSGNTIYF
v_gene: TRBV27
abundance: few
d_gene: .
j_gene: TRBJ1-3

CDR3aa: CSARGPTYEQYF
v_gene: TRBV20-1
abundance: .
d_gene: .
j_gene: .

CDR3aa: CSASVAGISSYNEQFF
v_gene: TRBV29-1
abundance: many
d_gene: TRBD2
j_gene: TRBJ2-1

CDR3aa: CASSEHTGMAKNIQYF
v_gene: TRBV2
abundance: many
d_gene: .
j_gene: TRBJ2-4

CDR3aa: CASKAGPLEADTQYF
v_gene: TRBV2
abundance: .
d_gene: .
j_gene: TRBJ2-3

CDR3aa: CASSSWGGSGEQYF
v_gene: TRBV12-3/TRBV12-4
abundance: .
d_gene: TRBD2
j_gene: TRBJ2-7

CDR3aa: CASSQGVLSSYNEQFF
v_gene: TRBV4-3
abundance: few
d_gene: .
j_gene: TRBJ2-1

CDR3aa: CASSLDWVYNEQFF
v_gene: TRBV7-8
abundance: .
d_gene: .
j_gene: TRBJ2-1

CDR3aa: CASSLGRTGLNPHEQYF
v_gene: TRBV7-9
abundance: few
d_gene: TRBD1
j_gene: .

CDR3aa: CAIGRYNSPLHF
v_gene: TRBV6-6
abundance: few
d_gene: .
j_gene: TRBJ1-6

CDR3aa: CASSYALAGNEQYF
v_gene: TRBV12-3/TRBV12-4
abundance: few
d_gene: TRBD2
j_gene: TRBJ2-7

CDR3aa: CASSSPSGYEQYF
v_gene: TRBV7-2
abundance: .
d_gene: .
j_gene: TRBJ2-7

CDR3aa: CSARVRDGVGDTQYF
v_gene: TRBV20-1
abundance: few
d_gene: .
j_gene: TRBJ2-3